These 19 T cell receptor beta chains share one sample of origin, sequenced in a study of blood T cell repertoires in COVID-19. Here immunoSEQ multiplex PCR was the method, and the copy in TCRdb shows in-frame clones only, minus some. Here the sample spans over 120,000 clones, over 85% being singletons. Sequences were obtained from peripheral blood. Every receptor here comes from a human donor in a cohort sampled during active COVID-19.

The gene calls are TRBV7-3 and TRBJ1-1; D remains ambiguous. Germline CDR1 and CDR2: SGHTA and FQGTGA. Trimming pared 6 bases from V and 4 bases from J, leaving 12 bases between. The CDR3 spans 13 residues. In DNA form, the CDR3 reads TGTGCCAGCAGTCGAACGGGAGCCACTGAAGCTTTCTTT. Its translation is CASSRTGATEAFF.

The chain couples TRBV9 to TRBJ1-2; TRBD1 aligns across 11 bases. V shed 4 bases and J 4 bases; nucleotides not matched to a gene: 6. The germline gives CDR1 SGDLS, CDR2 YYNGEE. CDR3 size: 15 residues. Here the CDR3 reads CASSQDRGRGYGYTF. The CDR3 DNA is TGTGCCAGCAGCCAGGACAGGGGGCGCGGCTATGGCTACACCTTC.

The chain has TRBV6-5 and TRBJ2-2, with D perhaps TRBD1 (5 bases). The CDR3 loop spans 14 amino acids. The germline V gene encodes CDR1 MNHEY and CDR2 SVGAGI. V dropped 11 bases and J dropped 6 bases, with 19 bases sitting between them. The DNA of the CDR3 is TGTGCCTCGAGGTCAGGGTTCGGCTCCGGGGAGCTGTTTTTT. Translating it yields CASRSGFGSGELFF.

This chain connects TRBV15 to TRBJ1-5; D unclear. Germline CDR1 and CDR2: LNHNV and YYDKDF (reference sequence). CDR3 size: 17 residues. The V end was cut by 0 bases, the J end by 1 base, with 13 bases between. CDR3 in DNA: TGTGCCACCAGCAGAGATGGGCGACTATTAAGCAATCAGCCCCAGCATTTT. This gives the protein CATSRDGRLLSNQPQHF. Together with reference TRBV15 and TRBJ1-5, the CDR3 gives the full variable domain: DAMVIQNPRYQVTQFGKPVTLSCSQTLNHNVMYWYQQKSSQAPKLLFHYYDKDFNNEADTPDNFQSRRPNTSFCFLDIRSPGLGDTAMYLCATSRDGRLLSNQPQHFGDGTRLSIL.

This rearrangement joins TRBV7-2 to TRBJ2-1; 10 bases fit TRBD2. CDR3 size: 16 residues. V shed 5 bases, J shed 2 bases, and the junction held 6 bases outside the gene matches. Germline CDR1 SGHTA, CDR2 FQGNSA. CDR3 bases: TGTGCCAGCAGCCCGCAGCGGGGGGGCGCCTACAATGAGCAGTTCTTC. Its translation: CASSPQRGGAYNEQFF.

The chain is built from TRBV5-5 and TRBJ2-1, with 7 bases lining up with TRBD2. This CDR3 contains 16 residues. Germline-derived CDR1 and CDR2 are SGHKS and YYEKEE (reference sequence). V gave up 0 bases and J gave up 1 base; unmatched junction bases: 4. The CDR3: CASSLGGGRSYNEQFF. The CDR3 region has the DNA TGTGCCAGCAGCTTGGGGGGAGGGAGGTCCTACAATGAGCAGTTCTTC.

This clone was detected a few times. The CDR3 region is CASSQGRQMSNQPQHF. For the CDR3, the DNA is TGTGCCAGCAGCCAGGGTCGACAGATGAGCAATCAGCCCCAGCATTTT. This sequence joins TRBV5-6 and TRBJ1-5; D is perhaps TRBD1 (5 bases). Germline V gene data show CDR1 as SGHDT and CDR2 as YYEEEE. V was shortened by 4 bases and J by 1 base, with 15 bases between the two germline ends. The CDR3 sequence is 16 residues long. The whole variable domain, filled in from reference TRBV5-6 and TRBJ1-5, reads DAGVTQSPTHLIKTRGQQVTLRCSPKSGHDTVSWYQQALGQGPQFIFQYYEEEERQRGNFPDRFSGHQFPNYSSELNVNALLLGDSALYLCASSQGRQMSNQPQHFGDGTRLSIL.

V is TRBV7-9 and J is TRBJ2-5; D ambiguous. CDR3 length: 13 residues. Germline values: CDR1 SEHNR, CDR2 FQNEAQ (reference sequence). The V gene lost 1 base and the J gene lost 9 bases, with 12 bases spanning the gap. CDR3 in amino acids: CASSLDVSGSQYF. In DNA form, the CDR3 reads TGTGCCAGCAGCTTAGATGTGTCCGGGTCCCAGTACTTC.

Concerning this clone itself: Other DNA sequences in this sample translate to the same CDR3. The chain couples TRBV12-3 or TRBV12-4 to TRBJ2-3; maybe TRBD2 (6 bases). CDR3 size: 13 residues. Trimming shortened V by 3 bases and J by 3 bases, and 7 bases separated the two germline ends. CDR3 DNA: TGTGCCAGCAGTTTGGAGGGAACAGATACGCAGTATTTT. Residues: CASSLEGTDTQYF.

The V and J genes are TRBV6-6 and TRBJ1-3; D ambiguous. CDR1 is MNHNY, CDR2 SVGAGI, per germline (reference sequence). Deletions cut 4 bases from V and 0 bases from J, with 10 bases between. This CDR3 contains 15 residues. The CDR3 coding sequence is TGTGCCAGCAGTTTCCCGGGGAACTCTGGAAACACCATATATTTT. This translates into CASSFPGNSGNTIYF.

The gene calls are TRBV9 and TRBJ2-2; the match to TRBD1 covers 7 bases. The CDR3 runs 15 residues. The germline V gene has CDR1 SGDLS and CDR2 YYNGEE. With 2 bases clipped from V and 0 bases from J, the junction kept 1 base outside the gene matches. The chain's CDR3 is CASSVQGANTGELFF. In DNA form, the CDR3 reads TGTGCCAGCAGCGTCCAGGGGGCGAACACCGGGGAGCTGTTTTTT.

The chain carries TRBV2 and TRBJ2-1; D perhaps matches TRBD2 (5 bases). The CDR3 runs 17 residues. Trimming stripped 7 bases from V and 0 bases from J, with 19 bases between. CDR1 is SNHLY and CDR2 is FYNNEI in the germline V gene. In DNA, the CDR3 is TGTGCCAGCACCCCCTTTTTACTAGGCAGCTCCTACAATGAGCAGTTCTTC. It yields the protein CASTPFLLGSSYNEQFF.

The chain recombines TRBV4-2 with TRBJ1-1; D is possibly TRBD1 (6 bases). Germline values: CDR1 LGHNA, CDR2 YNFKEQ. This CDR3 contains 15 residues. The V end lost 2 bases, the J end lost 1 base, and 11 bases lay between the germline ends. CDR3 residues: CASSQPATGNTEAFF. DNA for the CDR3: TGTGCCAGCAGCCAACCAGCGACAGGGAACACTGAAGCTTTCTTT.

The chain employs TRBV6-4 and TRBJ1-1; TRBD1 matches at 7 bases. Germline values: CDR1 MRHNA, CDR2 SNTAGT. The CDR3 totals 12 residues. The J segment lost 9 bases and the V segment lost 4 bases, leaving 5 bases of the junction unmatched. The CDR3 protein is CASSGPGGKAFF. The CDR3 DNA follows: TGTGCCAGCAGTGGCCCAGGGGGGAAAGCTTTCTTT.

The chain uses TRBV13 and TRBJ1-4, with TRBD1 as a possible D gene (6 bases). CDR1 is PRHDT and CDR2 is FYEKMQ in the germline V gene (reference sequence). There are 15 residues in the CDR3. Trimming pared 5 bases from V and 5 bases from J, leaving 15 bases between. CDR3 bases: TGTGCCAGCAGCCTATTCAGGGGTGGAAATGAAAAACTGTTTTTT. Translating gives CASSLFRGGNEKLFF. Looking up the rest from reference TRBV13 and TRBJ1-4 gives the full variable domain: AAGVIQSPRHLIKEKRETATLKCYPIPRHDTVYWYQQGPGQDPQFLISFYEKMQSDKGSIPDRFSAQQFSDYHSELNMSSLELGDSALYFCASSLFRGGNEKLFFGSGTQLSVL.

Points on this clone: An end of the junction differs from the germline gene, which may be a read error. This sequence joins TRBV6-2 or TRBV6-3 and TRBJ1-5, with D uncertain. Germline CDR1 MNHEY, CDR2 SVGEGT. This CDR3 spans 16 amino acids. CDR3 in DNA: TGTGCCAGCAGCTACTCGGGCCTATTAAGCAATCAGCCCCAGCATTTT. Residues: CASSYSGLLSNQPQHF.

This rearrangement joins TRBV4-1 to TRBJ2-2; 10 nucleotides line up with TRBD1. The germline CDR1 and CDR2 sequences are MGHRA and YSYEKL. This CDR3 is built from 18 residues. After removal of 3 bases from V and 0 bases from J, the junction contained 7 bases not matched to a gene. The CDR3 DNA reads TGCGCCAGCAGCCAGGGACAGGGGAGGAAGGCGAACACCGGGGAGCTGTTTTTT. Its protein product is CASSQGQGRKANTGELFF.

The chain employs TRBV5-1 and TRBJ2-7; D call uncertain. Per germline, CDR1 SGHRS and CDR2 YFSETQ. V lost 0 bases and J lost 0, with 4 bases in between. CDR3 size: 13 residues. The chain's CDR3 is CASSLGSSYEQYF. The DNA of the CDR3 is TGCGCCAGCAGCTTGGGGAGCTCCTACGAGCAGTACTTC.

J is TRBJ2-4 and V is TRBV1; whether TRBD2, the table's D call, matches the DNA was not checked. TRBV1 is a pseudogene. The CDR3 has 17 amino acids. DNA for the CDR3: TGCACCAGCAGCCAAGCTAGCGGGGGGGCCGCCAAAAACATTCAGTACTTC. Residues: CTSSQASGGAAKNIQYF.